The 29 T cell receptor beta chains below all came from one sample that was sequenced in a study of shared clonotypes between healthy human individuals. Here immunoSEQ multiplex PCR was the method, and the copy in TCRdb shows in-frame clones only, minus some. The repertoire holds 1,500,000 or so clones, with 97% to 99% as singletons. The sequenced sample was naive CD4+ T cells sorted from blood. Sample subset: CD45RA+ positively selected. These receptors all come from a man aged 30-40 years in good health.

This chain joins TRBV5-4 and TRBJ1-2; weak D call: TRBD1 (5 bases). The CDR3 totals 15 residues. V was cut by 4 bases and J by 5 bases, with 18 bases left in between. From germline, CDR1 is SGHNT and CDR2 YYREEE (reference sequence). For the CDR3, the DNA is TGTGCCAGCAGCACCGCTCAGGGAGGCAGATATGGCTACACCTTC. It codes for CASSTAQGGRYGYTF.

V gene TRBV7-9 combines with J gene TRBJ2-7; D possibly corresponds to TRBD1 (6 bases). The length of the CDR3 is 14 residues. V lost 1 base and J lost 3, with 10 bases in between. Germline CDR1 SEHNR, CDR2 FQNEAQ (reference sequence). CDR3 nucleotide sequence: TGTGCCAGCAGCTTAGGAGGGGGAAACTACGAGCAGTACTTC. Translated, it gives CASSLGGGNYEQYF.

The gene calls are TRBV29-1 and TRBJ2-3, with 7 bases aligning to TRBD1. V trimming: 7 bases; J trimming: 2 bases; junction bases outside the gene matches: 9. CDR1 and CDR2 from the germline V gene are SQVTM and ANQGSEA. This CDR3 region has 14 residues. The CDR3 region has the DNA TGCAGCGGCGCCGGACAGGTCCCCACAGATACGCAGTATTTT. Translation: CSGAGQVPTDTQYF.

V and J are TRBV7-3 and TRBJ2-1; no clear D gene. CDR3 size: 14 residues. The germline CDR1 and CDR2 sequences are SGHTA and FQGTGA. Trimming took off 3 bases at V and 5 bases at J, with 11 bases between the two ends. The CDR3 loop reads CASSLIGRNNEQFF. The CDR3 nucleotides are TGTGCCAGCAGCTTGATCGGGCGCAACAATGAGCAGTTCTTC. The entire variable domain, with the rest obtained from reference TRBV7-3 and TRBJ2-1, is as follows: GAGVSQTPSNKVTEKGKYVELRCDPISGHTALYWYRQSLGQGPEFLIYFQGTGAADDSGLPNDRFFAVRPEGSVSTLKIQRTERGDSAVYLCASSLIGRNNEQFFGPGTRLTVL.

J is TRBJ1-5 and V is TRBV7-8, with 7 bases that match TRBD1. The V segment lost 5 bases and the J segment 4 bases; nucleotides outside the gene matches: 8. This CDR3 is 15 amino acids long. Looked up from germline, CDR1 is SGHVS and CDR2 is FQNEAQ. The CDR3 spells CASSLRQGQNQPQHF. The CDR3 DNA reads TGTGCCAGCAGCCTCAGACAGGGACAAAATCAGCCCCAGCATTTT.

The J gene is TRBJ1-2, the V gene TRBV28, with unresolved D. The CDR3 contains 15 residues. CDR1 MDHEN and CDR2 SYDVKM come from the germline V gene. Trimming pared 3 bases from V and 4 bases from J, leaving 15 bases between. CDR3 nucleotides: TGTGCCAGCAGTTTTCGGGCCCGACCCCTCTATGGCTACACCTTC. Amino acids: CASSFRARPLYGYTF.

The chain employs TRBV21-1 and TRBJ2-3; the table's D call TRBD1 went unverified against the DNA. TRBV21-1 is listed as a pseudogene. This CDR3 comprises 15 residues. This CDR3 reads CASSNPQGVADTQYF. In DNA, the CDR3 is TGTGCCAGCAGCAACCCTCAGGGCGTCGCAGATACGCAGTATTTT.

The chain carries TRBV15 and TRBJ1-4; D is undetermined. This CDR3 is 16 amino acids long. CDR1 LNHNV and CDR2 YYDKDF come from the germline V gene (reference sequence). V was pared by 5 bases and J by 0 bases, with 13 bases between. The chain's CDR3 is CATSLSDFATNEKLFF. In DNA, the CDR3 is TGTGCCACCAGCTTGTCTGATTTTGCAACTAATGAAAAACTGTTTTTT.

This sequence joins TRBV7-2 and TRBJ2-7; 10 nucleotides agree with TRBD1. The germline CDR1 and CDR2 sequences are SGHTA and FQGNSA. The CDR3 consists of 15 residues. The V gene end was trimmed by 5 bases and the J gene end by 3 bases; junction bases not matched to a gene: 7. The CDR3 DNA follows: TGTGCCAGCAGCGCCTCCGGGACAGGGGTCTACGAGCAGTACTTC. It codes for CASSASGTGVYEQYF. Together with reference TRBV7-2 and TRBJ2-7, the CDR3 gives the full variable domain: GAGVSQSPSNKVTEKGKDVELRCDPISGHTALYWYRQSLGQGLEFLIYFQGNSAPDKSGLPSDRFSAERTGGSVSTLTIQRTQQEDSAVYLCASSASGTGVYEQYFGPGTRLTVT.

The chain joins TRBV11-2 to TRBJ2-1, with 8 positions matching TRBD2. The CDR3 is 16 residues long. The V segment lost 4 bases and the J segment 4 bases; nucleotides outside the gene matches: 9. CDR1 SGHAT and CDR2 FQNNGV come from the germline V gene. CDR3 loop: CASSSLSGSQYNEQFF. Here the CDR3 DNA reads TGTGCCAGCAGCTCCTTAAGCGGGAGCCAGTACAATGAGCAGTTCTTC.

To note about this clone: This sample also contains other DNA sequences that code for the same CDR3. The rearrangement uses TRBV7-6 and TRBJ2-2; 10 bases align to TRBD2. Per the germline V gene, CDR1 is SGHVS and CDR2 is FNYEAQ. V trimming: 1 base; J trimming: 2 bases; junction bases outside the gene matches: 1. This CDR3 has 16 amino acids. The CDR3 coding sequence is TGTGCCAGCAGCTTAGGGACTAGCGGTAACACCGGGGAGCTGTTTTTT. This translates into CASSLGTSGNTGELFF.

V is TRBV10-3 and J is TRBJ1-3, with TRBD1 as a possible D gene (5 bases). This CDR3 contains 13 residues. Germline lookup yields CDR1 ENHRY and CDR2 SYGVKD. V was trimmed by 6 bases and J by 4 bases, leaving 10 bases between them. CDR3 loop: CAIRGDLGNTIYF. The CDR3, as DNA: TGTGCCATCAGGGGGGATTTGGGAAACACCATATATTTT.

The chain has TRBV11-2 and TRBJ2-1, with D perhaps TRBD2 (5 bases). This CDR3 has 15 residues. Trimming shortened V by 4 bases and J by 5 bases, and 15 bases separated the two germline ends. Germline CDR1 SGHAT, CDR2 FQNNGV. The CDR3 sequence is CASSSNQRPDNEQFF. The DNA of the CDR3 is TGTGCCAGCAGCTCAAATCAGCGGCCTGACAATGAGCAGTTCTTC.

The rearrangement links TRBV10-3 to TRBJ2-7, with a possible D match to TRBD1 (6 bases). The length of the CDR3 is 16 residues. CDR1 and CDR2 (germline): ENHRY, SYGVKD. V lost 3 bases to trimming and J lost 0 bases, with 15 bases between them. Written as DNA, the CDR3 is TGTGCCATCAGTGACCTGACAGGTAGCGACTCCTACGAGCAGTACTTC. It translates to CAISDLTGSDSYEQYF.

V and J are TRBV7-3 and TRBJ2-1; 10 positions match TRBD2. The J segment lost 6 bases and the V segment lost 6 bases, leaving 2 bases of the junction unmatched. The CDR3 contains 13 residues. Germline V gene data show CDR1 as SGHTA and CDR2 as FQGTGA. The chain's CDR3 is CASSRTSGNEQFF. The DNA for the CDR3 is TGTGCCAGCAGTCGGACTAGCGGCAATGAGCAGTTCTTC.

The chain has TRBV19 and TRBJ2-6; D not resolved. V lost 4 bases and J lost 3, with 10 bases in between. Germline CDR1 reads LNHDA; CDR2 reads SQIVND (reference sequence). CDR3 length: 15 residues. Written as DNA, the CDR3 is TGTGCCAGTAGTACGTCTCTAAATGGGGCCAACGTCCTGACTTTC. The encoded protein is CASSTSLNGANVLTF.

The chain has TRBV6-5 and TRBJ2-3, with no clear D. Germline CDR1 reads MNHEY; CDR2 reads SVGAGI. This CDR3 has 15 amino acids. Trimming took off 5 bases at V and 0 bases at J, with 12 bases between the two ends. CDR3 nucleotides: TGTGCCAGCAGTCCCTTTTCTCTTAGCACAGATACGCAGTATTTT. Its translation: CASSPFSLSTDTQYF.

The chain combines TRBV15 with TRBJ1-1; D gene unclear. Looked up from germline, CDR1 is LNHNV and CDR2 is YYDKDF (reference sequence). The CDR3 consists of 13 residues. Trimming cost V 7 bases and J 2 bases, with 11 bases left between them. The CDR3 loop is CATTPRTNTEAFF. CDR3 nucleotides: TGTGCCACCACGCCCAGGACTAACACTGAAGCTTTCTTT.

Turning to this clone: The same CDR3 can be traced to other DNA sequences in this sample. The rearrangement uses TRBV18 and TRBJ1-1; maybe TRBD1 (5 bases). The CDR3 runs 11 residues. With 3 bases removed from V and 7 bases from J, the gap between germline ends came to 6 bases. The germline V gene has CDR1 KGHSH and CDR2 LQKENI. CDR3 sequence (DNA): TGTGCCAGCTCACCGGGGGTTGAAGCTTTCTTT. Residues: CASSPGVEAFF.

The rearrangement uses TRBV7-2 and TRBJ1-1; TRBD1 matches 8 bases. This CDR3 has 17 residues. Germline CDR1 SGHTA, CDR2 FQGNSA. Trimming at V came to 1 base and at J to 2 bases, leaving 9 bases not matched to a gene. CDR3 in amino acids: CASSLVGTGVSNTEAFF. CDR3 nucleotides: TGTGCCAGCAGCTTAGTTGGGACAGGCGTCAGTAACACTGAAGCTTTCTTT.

CDR3 sequence: CASSRDRGTPGNTIYF. The CDR3 nucleotides read TGTGCCAGCAGCAGGGACAGGGGAACACCTGGAAACACCATATATTTT. This chain connects TRBV14 to TRBJ1-3; 10 nucleotides agree with TRBD1. The length of the CDR3 is 16 residues. J gave up 2 bases and V 5 bases, and 6 bases lay outside the gene matches. Germline V CDR1 and CDR2: SGHDN, FVKESK.

This chain links TRBV11-2 with TRBJ2-3; 7 bases are a match to TRBD2. The V and J ends lost 8 bases and 4 bases, in that order; junction bases with no gene match: 12. The CDR3 totals 15 residues. Germline V gene data show CDR1 as SGHAT and CDR2 as FQNNGV. The CDR3 loop is CASGRTAGASDTQYF. The CDR3 nucleotides are TGTGCCAGCGGAAGGACGGCGGGAGCGTCAGATACGCAGTATTTT. The entire variable domain, with the rest obtained from reference TRBV11-2 and TRBJ2-3, is as follows: EAGVAQSPRYKIIEKRQSVAFWCNPISGHATLYWYQQILGQGPKLLIQFQNNGVVDDSQLPKDRFSAERLKGVDSTLKIQPAKLEDSAVYLCASGRTAGASDTQYFGPGTRLTVL.

The chain carries TRBV18 and TRBJ1-1; D is undetermined. Trimming left V 1 base short and J 1 base short, with 13 bases between. From germline, CDR1 is KGHSH and CDR2 LQKENI. The CDR3 spans 16 residues. In DNA form, the CDR3 reads TGTGCCAGCTCACCACGAGGGAACGGAAGGAACACTGAAGCTTTCTTT. It translates to CASSPRGNGRNTEAFF.

V gene TRBV6-4 combines with J gene TRBJ1-1, with D hard to call. CDR3 size: 15 residues. The V end lost 0 bases, the J end lost 3 bases, and 11 bases lay between the germline ends. Germline V lookup: CDR1 MRHNA, CDR2 SNTAGT. The DNA for the CDR3 is TGTGCCAGCAGTGACTCTTGGGGTACGCACACTGAAGCTTTCTTT. Residues: CASSDSWGTHTEAFF.

This sequence joins TRBV5-8 and TRBJ1-1; 8 bases map to TRBD1. Per the germline V gene, CDR1 is SGHTS and CDR2 is YDEGEE. The CDR3 covers 14 residues. The V and J ends lost 4 bases and 3 bases, in that order; junction bases with no gene match: 5. The CDR3 DNA follows: TGTGCCAGCAGCATACAGGGGGGATACACTGAAGCTTTCTTT. Translation gives CASSIQGGYTEAFF.

On this clone: Other DNA sequences in this specimen translate into the identical CDR3. This chain joins TRBV2 and TRBJ2-5; D is perhaps TRBD2 (6 bases). Germline CDR1 reads SNHLY; CDR2 reads FYNNEI. Deletions cut 6 bases from V and 4 bases from J, with 12 bases between. This CDR3 contains 13 residues. The chain's CDR3 is CASRGGARETQYF. Here the CDR3 DNA reads TGTGCCAGCAGGGGCGGGGCAAGAGAGACCCAGTACTTC.

V gene TRBV15 combines with J gene TRBJ2-1, with 8 bases identical to TRBD2. This CDR3 spans 15 amino acids. V was pared by 0 bases and J by 9 bases, with 7 bases of the junction left unmatched. Germline V gives CDR1 LNHNV, CDR2 YYDKDF (reference sequence). As DNA, the CDR3 is TGTGCCACCAGCAGAGAAACGGGAGGGCTTAGTGAGCAGTTCTTC. As protein: CATSRETGGLSEQFF.

The chain has TRBV27 and TRBJ2-3; the match to TRBD1 covers 7 bases. The length of the CDR3 is 15 residues. Trimming cost V 2 bases and J 4 bases; bases outside gene matches: 6. CDR1 is MNHEY, CDR2 SMNVEV, per germline (reference sequence). The CDR3 here is CASSLGLRGPDTQYF. CDR3 nucleotide sequence: TGTGCCAGCAGTTTAGGACTTAGGGGGCCAGATACGCAGTATTTT.

This chain joins TRBV6-4 and TRBJ2-1; TRBD2 matches 8 bases. J lost 9 bases, V lost 4 bases, and 8 bases had no gene match. This CDR3 region has 14 residues. CDR1 and CDR2 (germline): MRHNA, SNTAGT. CDR3 region: CASSVGTSISEQFF. As DNA, the CDR3 is TGTGCCAGCAGTGTTGGGACTAGTATCAGTGAGCAGTTCTTC.